The rows below give T cell receptor beta chains drawn from one sample of a study of cytomegalovirus exposure and HLA in healthy donors. Sequencing used immunoSEQ multiplex PCR; TCRdb keeps in-frame clones, though not all of them. The sample includes around 75,000 clones. The specimen sequenced was PBMCs. The receptors derive from a man in his fifties in good health and CMV-seropositive. Both conserved end residues are part of each CDR3. D genes are given only for firm matches.

- TRBJ1-2 TRBV12-5 CASGLSGLSASGYTF TGTGCTAGTGGTTTGTCTGGGCTATCCGCGTCGGGCTACACCTTC
- TRBJ2-2 TRBV9 CASSVAAGLTGELFF TGTGCCAGCAGCGTAGCTGCGGGGTTAACCGGGGAGCTGTTTTTT
- TRBJ1-4 TRBV30 CAWSVGQGGEKLFF TGTGCCTGGAGTGTCGGGCAGGGTGGGGAAAAACTGTTTTTT
- TRBJ2-3 TRBV15 CATSSSPGIGDTQYF TGTGCCACCAGCAGTTCCCCGGGAATTGGAGATACGCAGTATTTT
TRBD1 TRBJ2-2 TRBV30 CAWSVGQAPGELFF TGTGCCTGGAGTGTAGGACAGGCTCCCGGGGAGCTGTTTTTT
- TRBJ2-3 TRBV6-5 CASSYSTGPGEDTQYF TGTGCCAGCAGTTACTCGACAGGCCCGGGCGAAGATACGCAGTATTTT
- TRBJ2-3 TRBV7-5 CARSLVGRGDTQYF TGTGCCAGAAGCTTAGTGGGCAGGGGAGATACGCAGTATTTT
- TRBJ1-3 TRBV9 CASSSRTASGNTIYF TGTGCCAGCAGCAGCCGGACAGCTTCTGGAAACACCATATATTTT
- TRBJ2-5 TRBV5-6 CASSPLVRGGYQETQYF TGTGCCAGCAGCCCCCTCGTTAGGGGGGGATACCAAGAGACCCAGTACTTC
- TRBJ2-7 TRBV27 CASSGQGIDEQYF TGTGCCAGCAGTGGGCAGGGTATCGACGAGCAGTACTTC
TRBD1 TRBJ1-5 TRBV5-4 CASSTGGDRPQHF TGTGCCAGCAGTACAGGGGGCGATCGGCCCCAGCATTTT
- TRBJ1-1 TRBV6-4 CASSLTANTEAFF TGTGCCAGCAGTTTGACAGCGAACACTGAAGCTTTCTTT
TRBD1 TRBJ2-7 TRBV14 CASSLFPGQGSSSYEQYF TGTGCCAGCAGCCTATTCCCGGGACAGGGGTCAAGCTCCTACGAGCAGTACTTC
TRBD1 TRBJ1-6 TRBV5-5 CASNPPGQGNSPLHF TGTGCCAGCAACCCTCCGGGACAGGGAAATTCACCCCTCCACTTT
- TRBJ1-5 TRBV2 CASSLLPNSNQPQHF TGTGCCAGCAGTCTACTACCTAATAGCAATCAGCCCCAGCATTTT
- TRBJ2-3 TRBV5-1 CASSFSSRVGNTDTQYF TGCGCCAGCAGCTTCTCGTCGAGGGTCGGGAACACAGATACGCAGTATTTT
- TRBJ1-2 TRBV6-1 CASSTGLIVYTF TGTGCCAGCAGTACAGGGTTGATCGTGTACACCTTC
- TRBJ1-2 TRBV7-9 CASSLGSNGAYGYTF TGTGCCAGCAGCTTAGGATCGAATGGGGCCTATGGCTACACCTTC
TRBD2 TRBJ2-2 TRBV18 CASSRELAGGPDGELFF TGTGCCAGCTCACGAGAACTAGCGGGAGGGCCGGACGGGGAGCTGTTTTTT
- TRBJ1-1 TRBV28 CASSGGVETEAFF TGTGCCAGCAGTGGGGGGGTTGAAACTGAAGCTTTCTTT
TRBD1 TRBJ1-1 TRBV7-3 CASSATGGNTEAFF TGTGCCAGCAGCGCCACAGGGGGGAACACTGAAGCTTTCTTT
- TRBJ1-2 TRBV30 CAWSVWGGHGYTF TGTGCCTGGAGTGTGTGGGGAGGGCATGGCTACACCTTC